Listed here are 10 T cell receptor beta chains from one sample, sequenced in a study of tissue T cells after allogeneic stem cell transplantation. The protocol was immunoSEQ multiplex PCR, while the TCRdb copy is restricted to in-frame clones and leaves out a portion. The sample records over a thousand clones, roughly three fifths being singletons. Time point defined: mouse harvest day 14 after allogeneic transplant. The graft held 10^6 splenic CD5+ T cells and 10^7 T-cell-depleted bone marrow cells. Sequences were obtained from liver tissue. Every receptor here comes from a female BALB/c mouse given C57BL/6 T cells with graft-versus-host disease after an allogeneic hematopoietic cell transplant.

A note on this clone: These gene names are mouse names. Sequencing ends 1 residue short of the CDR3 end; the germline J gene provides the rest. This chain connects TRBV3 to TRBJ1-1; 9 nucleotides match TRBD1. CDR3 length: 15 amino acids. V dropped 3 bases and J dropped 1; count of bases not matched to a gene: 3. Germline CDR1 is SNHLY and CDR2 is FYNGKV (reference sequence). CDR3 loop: CASSFTGGGNTEVFF. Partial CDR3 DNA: TGTGCCAGCAGCTTCACAGGGGGCGGGAACACAGAAGTCTTC.

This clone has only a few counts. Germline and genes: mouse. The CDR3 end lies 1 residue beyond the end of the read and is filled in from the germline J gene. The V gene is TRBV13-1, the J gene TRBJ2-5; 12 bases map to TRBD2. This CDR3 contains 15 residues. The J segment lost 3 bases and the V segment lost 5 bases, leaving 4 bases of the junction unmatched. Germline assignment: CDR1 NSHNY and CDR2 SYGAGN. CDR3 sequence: CASSSGLGGQDTQYF. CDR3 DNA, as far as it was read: TGTGCCAGCAGCTCCGGACTGGGGGGGCAAGACACCCAGTAC.

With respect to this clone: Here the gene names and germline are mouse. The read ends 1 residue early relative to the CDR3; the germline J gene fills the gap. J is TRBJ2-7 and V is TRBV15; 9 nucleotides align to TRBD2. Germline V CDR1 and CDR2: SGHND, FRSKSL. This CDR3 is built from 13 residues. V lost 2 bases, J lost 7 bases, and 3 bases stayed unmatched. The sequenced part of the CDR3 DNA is TGTGCCAGCAGTTTAACTGGGGGGAGGGAACAGTAC. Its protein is CASSLTGGREQY. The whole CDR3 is CASSLTGGREQYF.

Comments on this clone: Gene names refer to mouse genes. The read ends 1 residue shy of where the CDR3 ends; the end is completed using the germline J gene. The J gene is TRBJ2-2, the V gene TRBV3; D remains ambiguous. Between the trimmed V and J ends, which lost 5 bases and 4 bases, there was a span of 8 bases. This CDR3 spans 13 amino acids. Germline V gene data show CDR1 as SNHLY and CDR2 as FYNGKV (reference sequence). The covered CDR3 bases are TGTGCCAGCAGCCCGACAACCACCGGGCAGCTCTAC. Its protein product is CASSPTTTGQLY. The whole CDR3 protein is CASSPTTTGQLYF.

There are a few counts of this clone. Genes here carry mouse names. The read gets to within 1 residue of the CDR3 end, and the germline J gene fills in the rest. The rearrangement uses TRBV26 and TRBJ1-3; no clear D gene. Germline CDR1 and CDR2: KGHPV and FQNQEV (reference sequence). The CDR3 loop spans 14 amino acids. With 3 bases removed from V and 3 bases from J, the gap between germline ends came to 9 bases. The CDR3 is CASSLPGVGNTLYF. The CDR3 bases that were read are TGTGCCAGCAGTCTCCCCGGGGTTGGAAATACGCTCTAT.

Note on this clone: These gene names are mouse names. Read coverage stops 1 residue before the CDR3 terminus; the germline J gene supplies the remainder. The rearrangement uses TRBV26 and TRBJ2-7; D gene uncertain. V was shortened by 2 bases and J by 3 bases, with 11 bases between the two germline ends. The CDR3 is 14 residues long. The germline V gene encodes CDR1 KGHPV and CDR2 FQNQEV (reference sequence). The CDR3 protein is CASSLEGRGYEQYF. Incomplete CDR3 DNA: TGTGCCAGCAGTCTGGAAGGGAGAGGCTATGAACAGTAC.

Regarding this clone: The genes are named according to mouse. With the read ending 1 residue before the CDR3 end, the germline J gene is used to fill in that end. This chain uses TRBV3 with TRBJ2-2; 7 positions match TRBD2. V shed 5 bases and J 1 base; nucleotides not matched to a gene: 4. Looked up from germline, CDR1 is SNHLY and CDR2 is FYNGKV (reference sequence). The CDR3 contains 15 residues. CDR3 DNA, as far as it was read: TGTGCCAGCAGCCCGGGACTGTTAAACACCGGGCAGCTCTAC. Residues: CASSPGLLNTGQLY. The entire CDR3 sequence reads CASSPGLLNTGQLYF. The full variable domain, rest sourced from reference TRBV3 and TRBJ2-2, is GPKVLQIPSHQIIDMGQMVTLNCDPVSNHLYFYWYKQILGQQMEFLVNFYNGKVMEKSKLFKDQFSVERPDGSYFTLKIQPTALEDSAVYFCASSPGLLNTGQLYFGEGSKLTVL.

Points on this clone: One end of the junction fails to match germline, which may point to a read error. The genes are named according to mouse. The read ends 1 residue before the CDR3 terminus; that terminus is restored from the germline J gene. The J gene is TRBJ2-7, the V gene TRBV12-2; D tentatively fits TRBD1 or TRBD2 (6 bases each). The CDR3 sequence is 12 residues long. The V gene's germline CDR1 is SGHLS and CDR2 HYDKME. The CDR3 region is CTSSTGGREQYF. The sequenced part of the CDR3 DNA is TGTACCAGCTCCACCGGGGGCAGAGAACAGTAC.

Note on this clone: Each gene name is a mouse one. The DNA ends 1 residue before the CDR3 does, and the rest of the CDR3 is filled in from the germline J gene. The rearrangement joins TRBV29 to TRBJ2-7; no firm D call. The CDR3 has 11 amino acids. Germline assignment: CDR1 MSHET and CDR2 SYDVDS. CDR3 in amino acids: CASSLTYEQYF. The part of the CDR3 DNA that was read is TGTGCCAGCTCTCTGACTTATGAACAGTAC.

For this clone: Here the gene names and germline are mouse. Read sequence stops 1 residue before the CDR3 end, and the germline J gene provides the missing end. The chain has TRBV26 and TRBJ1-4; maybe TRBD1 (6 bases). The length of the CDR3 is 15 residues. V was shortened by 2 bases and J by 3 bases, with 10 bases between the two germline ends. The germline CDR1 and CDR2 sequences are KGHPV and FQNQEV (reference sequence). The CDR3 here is CASSLGGTTNERLFF. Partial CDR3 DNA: TGTGCCAGCAGTCTGGGCGGGACAACCAACGAAAGATTATTT.